This T cell receptor (beta chain) was identified in a study of T-cell reconstitution after alpha-beta-depleted transplantation in children. The study, taken as a whole, reports: After transplant, high TCRbeta diversity at day 60 in some patients arose from surviving recipient T cells and thymic progenitors. Newly produced T cells mostly accounted for T-cell counts and diversity one year post-transplant. Expanded graft clones numbering several hundred reportedly gave rise to alpha-beta T cells about two months after transplant.

The CDR3 spans 15 residues. V lost 3 bases to trimming and J lost 5 bases, with 14 bases between them. Germline CDR1 SGHAT, CDR2 FQNNGV. A library of TCRbeta sequences, prepared with unique molecular identifiers, was generated. Each CDR3 protein is one row after TCRdb ran MiXCR on the PCR reads. The sample holds 550,000 to 600,000 distinct CDR3 sequences, 20% to 25% seen once. With respect to this clonotype: Its antigen is undetermined.

This chain links TRBV11-2 with TRBJ2-1; D not certain. The input for sequencing was PBMCs, mostly from graft donor cells, taken 360 days after TCRalphabeta/CD19-depleted stem cell transplant. This clonotype was sampled from a boy under three years old who had a stem cell transplant for acute myeloid leukemia, so the T cells may come from the graft donor. This CDR3 reads CASSFSVADHNEQFF. The CDR3 DNA is TGTGCCAGCAGCTTCAGCGTGGCGGACCACAATGAGCAGTTCTTC. Filled out from reference TRBV11-2 and TRBJ2-1, the complete variable domain reads EAGVAQSPRYKIIEKRQSVAFWCNPISGHATLYWYQQILGQGPKLLIQFQNNGVVDDSQLPKDRFSAERLKGVDSTLKIQPAKLEDSAVYLCASSFSVADHNEQFFGPGTRLTVL.